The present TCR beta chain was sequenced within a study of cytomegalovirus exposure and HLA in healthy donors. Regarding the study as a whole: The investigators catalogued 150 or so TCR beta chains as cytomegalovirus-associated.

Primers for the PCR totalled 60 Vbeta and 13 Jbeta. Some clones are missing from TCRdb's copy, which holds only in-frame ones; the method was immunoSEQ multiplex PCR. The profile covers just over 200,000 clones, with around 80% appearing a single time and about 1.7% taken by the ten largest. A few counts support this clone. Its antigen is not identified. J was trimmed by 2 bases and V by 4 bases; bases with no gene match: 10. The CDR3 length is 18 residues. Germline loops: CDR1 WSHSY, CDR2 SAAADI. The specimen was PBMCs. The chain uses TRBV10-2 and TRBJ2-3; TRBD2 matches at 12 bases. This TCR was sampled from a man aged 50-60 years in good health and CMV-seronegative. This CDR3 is CASSARWRTSGITDTQYF. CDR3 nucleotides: TGCGCCAGCAGTGCCAGATGGCGGACTAGCGGGATCACAGATACGCAGTATTTT.